This TCR beta chain was sequenced in a study of Graves' ophthalmopathy and Graves' hyperthyroidism. Study as a whole: The blood sample was drawn at first diagnosis and before any treatment. Whole-study results and caveats: A 13-signature model separated ophthalmopathy from stable hyperthyroidism, reaching 87.88% sensitivity and about 81% specificity cross-validated.

This clonotype was seen once. No antigen is known for it. CDR1 is LNHNV, CDR2 YYDKDF, per germline (reference sequence). The CDR3 contains 13 residues. V was pared by 0 bases and J by 10 bases, with 7 bases between. For repertoire sequencing, the TCR beta CDR3 regions were amplified from RNA transcripts. The authors performed first-round RT-PCR with HTBI primers and then a second-round multiplex PCR. From the multiplex PCR reads, TCRdb called clonotypes with MiXCR, one entry per CDR3 protein. The sample lists some 200,000 distinct CDR3 sequences, just under 30% occurring once. The sequence was obtained from a man aged 45-60 years with Graves' ophthalmopathy. Sequencing was performed on peripheral blood. The chain carries TRBV15 and TRBJ1-6; no definite D call. The DNA for the CDR3 is TGTGCCACCAGCAGAGATTATGAATCACCCCTCCACTTT. Amino acid sequence: CATSRDYESPLHF.